Listed below are T cell receptor beta chains from one sample, sequenced in a study of blood T cell repertoires in COVID-19. The assay was immunoSEQ multiplex PCR, and TCRdb's table has in-frame clones only and misses some. The data contain under 350,000 clones, around four fifths of them singletons. Sequenced: peripheral blood. These TCRs come from a man aged 55 to 70 who had recovered from COVID-19. Each CDR3 is given with its conserved first and last residue. D genes are given only for firm matches. Clone size is given for some rows only: seen once, a few or many times, or a class if the clone is expanded.

NA	TRBV7-2	TRBJ2-1	once	CASSFPGNEQFF	TGTGCCAGCAGCTTTCCCGGGAATGAGCAGTTCTTC
TRBD2	TRBV19	TRBJ2-5	NA	CASKREGLETQYF	TGTGCCAGCAAGCGGGAGGGCCTGGAGACCCAGTACTTC
NA	TRBV7-2	TRBJ2-7	NA	CASSPSSYEQYF	TGTGCCAGCAGCCCGTCGTCCTACGAGCAGTACTTC
TRBD2	TRBV7-9	TRBJ2-2	NA	CASSLGRTSGNLNTGELFF	TGTGCCAGCAGCTTAGGGAGGACTAGCGGGAACCTGAACACCGGGGAGCTGTTTTTT
TRBD2	TRBV5-1	TRBJ2-3	NA	CASKFRGESTDTQYF	TGCGCCAGCAAATTTCGGGGGGAGAGCACAGATACGCAGTATTTT
TRBD1	TRBV11-1	TRBJ2-7	NA	CASSPTGDEQYF	TGTGCCAGCAGCCCGACAGGGGACGAGCAGTACTTC
NA	TRBV7-9	TRBJ2-7	once	CASSLVGSTYEQYF	TGTGCCAGCAGCTTAGTGGGCTCGACCTACGAGCAGTACTTC
NA	TRBV15	TRBJ2-7	NA	CATSRPRGGTYEQYF	TGTGCCACCAGCAGACCTAGGGGGGGGACCTACGAGCAGTACTTC
TRBD2	TRBV15	TRBJ2-3	NA	CATSRASGSTDTQYF	TGTGCCACCAGCAGGGCTAGCGGGAGTACAGATACGCAGTATTTT
NA	TRBV6-6	TRBJ2-3	NA	CASSYLAVGGADTQYF	TGTGCCAGCAGTTACCTGGCCGTAGGGGGAGCAGATACGCAGTATTTT